This T cell receptor beta chain was found in a study of T cell changes during pregnancy in multiple sclerosis. The germline V gene has CDR1 LNHDA and CDR2 SQIVND (reference sequence). There are 14 residues in the CDR3. V lost 7 bases, J lost 1 base, and 13 bases lay in between. TCRdb's table, derived via immunoSEQ multiplex PCR, lists solely in-frame clones and lacks some. Found here are almost 55,000 clones, more than 90% of them singletons; the top ten hold around 3.3%. The sequencing used CD8+ T cells from peripheral blood mononuclear cells, collected before pregnancy. The chain uses TRBV19 and TRBJ1-1, with D unclear. The TCR originated in a female donor with multiple sclerosis, enrolled in a pregnancy study. In nucleotides, the CDR3 is TGTGCCAGTAAGGGAGACTTCACGAACACTGAAGCTTTCTTT. It specifies CASKGDFTNTEAFF.